This TCR beta chain emerged from a study of blood T cell repertoires in COVID-19. For the study at large: Sites in the United States, Italy and Spain provided acute and convalescent COVID-19 samples. Sources were T cells, B-cell-depleted T cells, or PBMCs; the material itself was cDNA or gDNA.

Germline V gives CDR1 KGHDR, CDR2 SFDVKD. V was shortened by 2 bases and J by 6 bases, with 11 bases between the two germline ends. The CDR3 contains 14 residues. In the study's own analysis: Estimated nucleated cell counts came from reference gene primer amplification. TCRdb's table, derived via immunoSEQ multiplex PCR, lists solely in-frame clones and lacks some. Clone size and V and J calls were adopted from that table, with D and trimming inferred from the DNA. The table includes more than 110,000 clones, roughly 91% detected once. This receptor was obtained from a man aged 55 to 70 with active or convalescent COVID-19. The chain couples TRBV24-1 to TRBJ2-3, with D tentatively TRBD1 (6 bases). The sequenced sample was peripheral blood. CDR3 loop: CATSDYRVPDTQYF. In DNA form, the CDR3 reads TGTGCCACCAGTGATTACAGGGTCCCGGATACGCAGTATTTT.